Listed here are 9 T cell receptor beta chains from one sample, sequenced in a study of CD8 T cells in Susac syndrome. Reverse transcription of about 0.45 to 1 ug RNA was performed with random hexamers. MiXCR, run by TCRdb on the immunoSEQ multiplex PCR reads, gives a single entry per CDR3 protein. The sample records about 440,000 distinct CDR3 sequences, approximately 85% being singletons. Sequencing was performed on CD8+ T cells from PBMCs. The source is a human donor with multiple sclerosis.

The chain employs TRBV29-1 and TRBJ2-3; 8 bases agree with TRBD1. This CDR3 is 15 amino acids long. Per the germline V gene, CDR1 is SQVTM and CDR2 is ANQGSEA. Trimming cost V 5 bases and J 2 bases; bases outside gene matches: 9. The DNA of the CDR3 is TGCAGCGTTCACGGGACAGGCCCAACCACAGATACGCAGTATTTT. Its protein product is CSVHGTGPTTDTQYF.

The chain couples TRBV24-1 to TRBJ2-7; tentative D call: TRBD2 (6 bases). Per the germline V gene, CDR1 is KGHDR and CDR2 is SFDVKD. The CDR3 runs to 20 residues. Trimming pared 1 base from V and 1 base from J, leaving 25 bases between. The CDR3 sequence is CATSDFFGRPTPRWSYEQYF. The CDR3 DNA sequence: TGTGCCACCAGTGATTTTTTCGGGAGACCCACTCCTAGATGGTCCTACGAGCAGTACTTC.

The chain carries TRBV5-4 and TRBJ2-5, with TRBD2 matching 12 bases. V was clipped by 0 bases and J by 2 bases; unmatched bases: 5. The CDR3 spans 17 residues. The germline V gene encodes CDR1 SGHNT and CDR2 YYREEE (reference sequence). CDR3: CASSLGLAGEIQETQYF. The CDR3 DNA reads as TGTGCCAGCAGCTTGGGACTAGCGGGGGAAATACAAGAGACCCAGTACTTC. Combining the CDR3 with reference TRBV5-4 and TRBJ2-5 gives the whole variable domain ETGVTQSPTHLIKTRGQQVTLRCSSQSGHNTVSWYQQALGQGPQFIFQYYREEENGRGNFPPRFSGLQFPNYSSELNVNALELDDSALYLCASSLGLAGEIQETQYFGPGTRLLVL.

The chain recombines TRBV20-1 with TRBJ2-1, with D perhaps being TRBD1 or TRBD2 (5 bases each). This CDR3 is 16 amino acids long. Germline loops: CDR1 DFQATT, CDR2 SNEGSKA (reference sequence). The V end was cut by 5 bases, the J end by 3 bases, with 20 bases between. In DNA form, the CDR3 reads TGCAGTGCTTTCTCCGGGGCTAGTTCCTTCTACAATGAGCAGTTCTTC. Translated, it gives CSAFSGASSFYNEQFF.

This chain joins TRBV18 and TRBJ1-1; D might be TRBD1 (6 bases). V lost 8 bases and J 3 bases, leaving 16 bases between the germline ends. CDR3 length equals 14 residues. Germline V gene sequence: CDR1 KGHSH, CDR2 LQKENI. This CDR3 is CASAPRRGDTEAFF. The CDR3 DNA is TGTGCCAGCGCTCCCAGGAGGGGGGACACTGAAGCTTTCTTT.

This chain connects TRBV6-5 to TRBJ2-2; D unresolved. Germline V CDR1 and CDR2: MNHEY, SVGAGI. V shed 2 bases and J shed 6 bases, with 7 bases lying between them. The CDR3 loop spans 13 amino acids. The CDR3 loop reads CASSYGVPGELFF. The DNA of the CDR3 is TGTGCCAGCAGTTACGGAGTCCCCGGGGAGCTGTTTTTT.

The V and J genes are TRBV7-9 and TRBJ1-4; D remains ambiguous. Looked up from germline, CDR1 is SEHNR and CDR2 is FQNEAQ (reference sequence). V lost 1 base to trimming and J lost 5 bases, with 5 bases between them. The CDR3 is made up of 13 amino acids. The CDR3 region has the DNA TGTGCCAGCAGCTTAGAAAGGAATGAAAAACTGTTTTTT. This translates into CASSLERNEKLFF.

V and J are TRBV2 and TRBJ2-1, with 9 bases identical to TRBD1. Trimming at V came to 8 bases and at J to 8 bases, leaving 10 bases not matched to a gene. CDR3 length: 14 residues. Germline-derived CDR1 and CDR2 are SNHLY and FYNNEI. The CDR3 sequence is CASQGQGRPHEQFF. DNA of the CDR3: TGTGCCAGCCAGGGACAGGGCCGTCCTCATGAGCAGTTCTTC.

The chain combines TRBV11-2 with TRBJ2-5; no definite D call. With 2 bases removed from V and 2 bases from J, the gap between germline ends came to 12 bases. CDR3 length: 15 residues. Germline V CDR1 and CDR2: SGHAT, FQNNGV. CDR3 region: CASSLRWQQQETQYF. CDR3 in DNA: TGTGCCAGCAGCTTACGGTGGCAGCAGCAAGAGACCCAGTACTTC.